This TCR beta chain was retrieved from a study of Graves' ophthalmopathy and Graves' hyperthyroidism. Study-wide results and caveats: Blood was where most expanded thyroid clonotypes above 0.001 frequency also turned up.

This clonotype was seen repeatedly, ten times or more. Its antigen remains unknown. CDR3 regions of TCR beta were amplified from RNA transcripts. Second-round multiplex PCR came after a first-round RT-PCR that employed HTBI primers. Each CDR3 protein gets one entry after TCRdb re-called the multiplex PCR reads with MiXCR. The sample holds just over 600,000 distinct CDR3 sequences, over 20% seen once. Uncontrolled infections, other autoimmune diseases, pregnancy or lactation barred patients from enrollment. Clinical symptoms, serum thyroxine, TRAb, thyroid ultrasound and orbital computed tomography determined diagnosis. Germline V CDR1 and CDR2: PRHDT, FYEKMQ (reference sequence). The V end was cut by 5 bases, the J end by 6 bases, with 10 bases between. This CDR3 is built from 12 residues.

Material for sequencing was peripheral blood. The chain uses TRBV13 and TRBJ1-1; D is undetermined. The TCR comes from a woman aged 18-29 years with stable Graves' hyperthyroidism. Some clones in this sample may be carry-over from other donors' samples. In nucleotides, the CDR3 is TGTGCCAGCAGCCAGAGAGGACCTGAAGCTTTCTTT. This encodes CASSQRGPEAFF.